Each of the 10 T cell receptor beta chains below was sequenced from the same sample in a study of Tregs in tolerant kidney transplant recipients. Repertoires were generated with immunoSEQ multiplex PCR, while TCRdb's copy carries only in-frame clones and drops some. Seen here are around 70,000 clones, roughly 92% observed once, and the top ten hold roughly 9.8%. The material sequenced was CD8+ T cells from blood, taken before the transplant. The source is a human donor who received a combined kidney and bone marrow transplant.

The CDR3 sequence is CASSYGTTSYNEQFF. The CDR3 region has the DNA TGTGCCAGCAGCTACGGGACAACCTCCTACAATGAGCAGTTCTTC. The chain links TRBV6-5 to TRBJ2-1; tentative D call: TRBD1 (6 bases). Trimming left V 6 bases short and J 0 bases short, with 12 bases between. This CDR3 comprises 15 residues. CDR1 MNHEY and CDR2 SVGAGI come from the germline V gene.

This clone was seen just once. This chain uses TRBV7-9 with TRBJ2-7; D remains unclear. The V end was cut by 0 bases, the J end by 2 bases, with 8 bases between. CDR3 length equals 14 residues. Germline CDR1 is SEHNR and CDR2 is FQNEAQ (reference sequence). The CDR3 region has the DNA TGTGCCAGCAGCTTAGCGATAGCCGCCTACGAGCAGTACTTC. Its translation: CASSLAIAAYEQYF. The full variable domain, rest sourced from reference TRBV7-9 and TRBJ2-7, is DTGVSQNPRHKITKRGQNVTFRCDPISEHNRLYWYRQTLGQGPEFLTYFQNEAQLEKSRLLSDRFSAERPKGSFSTLEIQRTEQGDSAMYLCASSLAIAAYEQYFGPGTRLTVT.

V gene TRBV4-3 combines with J gene TRBJ2-1; 7 bases match TRBD2. Germline assignment: CDR1 LGHNA and CDR2 YSLEER. The CDR3 totals 18 residues. J gave up 6 bases and V 0 bases, and 14 bases lay outside the gene matches. Here the CDR3 reads CASSQDRLAGALGNEQFF. DNA of the CDR3: TGCGCCAGCAGCCAAGATAGACTAGCTGGGGCTCTCGGCAATGAGCAGTTCTTC.

The rearrangement joins TRBV10-3 to TRBJ2-3, with TRBD2 matching 7 bases. Losses at the gene ends were 3 bases for V and 4 bases for J; bases not matched to a gene: 7. Germline V gene lookup returns CDR1 ENHRY and CDR2 SYGVKD. This CDR3 comprises 15 residues. This chain's CDR3 is CAISDPGGSPDTQYF. CDR3 sequence (DNA): TGTGCCATCAGTGACCCCGGCGGGAGTCCAGATACGCAGTATTTT.

V and J are TRBV10-3 and TRBJ1-1; the D is unclear. V was cut by 7 bases and J by 0 bases, with 6 bases left in between. This CDR3 comprises 12 residues. Germline V CDR1 and CDR2: ENHRY, SYGVKD. The CDR3 DNA reads TGTGCCATCATGGGCATGAACACTGAAGCTTTCTTT. It specifies CAIMGMNTEAFF.

The CDR3 DNA reads TGTGCCAGCAGCTTATCACGGGGAAGCTACACCTTC. It encodes CASSLSRGSYTF. The chain combines TRBV11-2 with TRBJ1-2; no clear D gene. From germline, CDR1 is SGHAT and CDR2 FQNNGV. The CDR3 extends over 12 amino acids. V was shortened by 2 bases and J by 9 bases, with 10 bases between the two germline ends.

V usage is TRBV28 and J usage is TRBJ2-7, with TRBD2 as a possible D gene (6 bases). Trimming stripped 7 bases from V and 6 bases from J, with 10 bases between. From germline, CDR1 is MDHEN and CDR2 SYDVKM. The CDR3 is 11 residues long. In DNA, the CDR3 is TGTGCCAGCAACTTGGGGGGCGAGCAGTACTTC. This codes for CASNLGGEQYF.

The V and J genes are TRBV2 and TRBJ1-1; D is possibly TRBD1 (6 bases). The CDR3 is made up of 15 amino acids. The germline gives CDR1 SNHLY, CDR2 FYNNEI. V was pared by 8 bases and J by 4 bases, with 20 bases between. CDR3 sequence: CASRGGVRVTTEAFF. CDR3 nucleotide sequence: TGTGCCAGCCGAGGGGGGGTCAGGGTCACCACTGAAGCTTTCTTT.

This chain connects TRBV19 to TRBJ1-2, with D maybe TRBD1 (5 bases). Germline CDR1 and CDR2: LNHDA and SQIVND (reference sequence). With 1 base removed from V and 2 bases from J, the gap between germline ends came to 8 bases. There are 14 residues in the CDR3. This CDR3 is CASSIGQLNYGYTF. The CDR3 coding sequence is TGTGCCAGTAGTATAGGACAGCTCAACTATGGCTACACCTTC.

V usage is TRBV7-2 and J usage is TRBJ2-7; 8 bases are shared with TRBD2. This CDR3 contains 15 residues. J gave up 6 bases and V 2 bases, and 9 bases lay outside the gene matches. In germline, CDR1 is SGHTA, CDR2 FQGNSA. CDR3 bases: TGTGCCAGCAGCTTACGGCCTTCCCGGGGGGGCGAGCAGTACTTC. Its protein is CASSLRPSRGGEQYF. Together with reference TRBV7-2 and TRBJ2-7, the CDR3 gives the full variable domain: GAGVSQSPSNKVTEKGKDVELRCDPISGHTALYWYRQSLGQGLEFLIYFQGNSAPDKSGLPSDRFSAERTGGSVSTLTIQRTQQEDSAVYLCASSLRPSRGGEQYFGPGTRLTVT.